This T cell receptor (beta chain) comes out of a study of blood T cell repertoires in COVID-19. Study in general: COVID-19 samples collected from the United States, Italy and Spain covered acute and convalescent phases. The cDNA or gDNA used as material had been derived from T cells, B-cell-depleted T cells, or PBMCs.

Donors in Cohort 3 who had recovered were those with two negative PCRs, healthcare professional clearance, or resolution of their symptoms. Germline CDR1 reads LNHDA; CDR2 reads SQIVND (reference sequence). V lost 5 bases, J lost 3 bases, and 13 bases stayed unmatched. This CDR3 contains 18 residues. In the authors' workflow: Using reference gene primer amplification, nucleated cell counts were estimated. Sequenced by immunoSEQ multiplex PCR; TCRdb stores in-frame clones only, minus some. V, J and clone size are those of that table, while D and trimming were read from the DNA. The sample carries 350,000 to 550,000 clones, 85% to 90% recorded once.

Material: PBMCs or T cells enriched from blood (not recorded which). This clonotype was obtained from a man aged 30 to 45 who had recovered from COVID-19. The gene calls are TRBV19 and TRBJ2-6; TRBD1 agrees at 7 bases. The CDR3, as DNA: TGTGCCAGTAGTTTGCGACAGGGTGTATTTCGTGGGGCCAACGTCCTGACTTTC. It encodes CASSLRQGVFRGANVLTF.